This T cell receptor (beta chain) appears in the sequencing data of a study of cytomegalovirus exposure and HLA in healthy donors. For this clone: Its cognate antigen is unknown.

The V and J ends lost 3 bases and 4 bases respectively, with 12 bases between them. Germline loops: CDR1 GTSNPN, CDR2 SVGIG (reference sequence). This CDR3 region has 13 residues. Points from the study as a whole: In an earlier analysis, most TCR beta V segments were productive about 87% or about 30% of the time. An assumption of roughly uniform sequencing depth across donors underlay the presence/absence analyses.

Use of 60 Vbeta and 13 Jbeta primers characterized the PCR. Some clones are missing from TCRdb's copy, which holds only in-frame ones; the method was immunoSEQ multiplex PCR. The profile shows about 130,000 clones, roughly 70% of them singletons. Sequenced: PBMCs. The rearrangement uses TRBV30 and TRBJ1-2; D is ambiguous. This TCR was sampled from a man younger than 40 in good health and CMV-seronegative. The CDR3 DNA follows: TGTGCCTGGAGCTACCCCACCGGCTATGGCTACACCTTC. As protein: CAWSYPTGYGYTF. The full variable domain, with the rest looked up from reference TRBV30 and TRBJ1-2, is SQTIHQWPATLVQPVGSPLSLECTVEGTSNPNLYWYRQAAGRGLQLLFYSVGIGQISSEVPQNLSASRPQDRQFILSSKKLLLSDSGFYLCAWSYPTGYGYTFGSGTRLTVV.